This T cell receptor beta chain was profiled in a study of blood T cell repertoires in COVID-19. Turning to the study itself: Acute and convalescent COVID-19 specimens originated in the United States, Italy and Spain.

This clone was seen a single time. Methods used by the authors: By means of reference gene primer amplification, nucleated cell counts were estimated. This table comes from immunoSEQ multiplex PCR, and its TCRdb copy is limited to in-frame clones, with some not included. From that table come the V and J calls and clone size; the DNA was used to work out D and trimming. The data show 120,000 to 150,000 clones, around 90% seen once. Clinical histories supplied by participants themselves formed the basis of cohort assignment. Shortly before study entry, within 2 weeks, exposed participants had met a COVID-19 case. The specimen sequenced was PBMCs or T cells enriched from blood (not recorded which). The TCR sequence derives from a woman in her forties who had been exposed to COVID-19.

The DNA for the CDR3 is TGCGCCAGCAGCCAAAGAGGACTAGCGAACCAAGAGACCCAGTACTTC. It is translated as CASSQRGLANQETQYF. V usage is TRBV4-1 and J usage is TRBJ2-5; 9 bases align to TRBD2. The CDR3 covers 16 residues. The junction had 4 bases not matched to a gene; V was cut back by 2 bases and J by 0 bases. Germline lookup yields CDR1 MGHRA and CDR2 YSYEKL.